This paragraph reports one T cell receptor beta chain. One end of the junction does not line up with germline, which may come from a read error. The CDR3 is 15 residues long. Germline loops: CDR1 SGHRS, CDR2 YFSETQ. Enrollment of patients from Seattle took place during active infection, with longitudinal follow-up. This specimen belongs to a study of blood T cell repertoires in COVID-19. The wider study: There were acute and convalescent COVID-19 samples, and they came from the United States, Italy and Spain. In each case, the material was cDNA or gDNA derived from T cells, B-cell-depleted T cells, or PBMCs.

Measured with immunoSEQ multiplex PCR; TCRdb has only the in-frame clones, and not every one. The repertoire holds about 260,000 clones, about nine tenths seen once, with about 11% in the top ten. The TCR comes from a woman younger than 45 with COVID-19, enrolled during active disease. The V gene is TRBV5-1, the J gene TRBJ2-7, with 11 nucleotides matching TRBD2. The sample taken for sequencing was peripheral blood. The CDR3 DNA reads TGCGCCAGCAGCCAACTAGCGGGGGTCTCCCACGAGCAGTACTTC. Protein product: CASSQLAGVSHEQYF.